The 20 T cell receptor beta chains given below trace back to one sample, sequenced in a study of Tregs in tolerant kidney transplant recipients. Recipients received nonmyeloablative bone marrow transplants from related graft donors, with transient mixed chimerism. The method was immunoSEQ multiplex PCR; TCRdb's version includes in-frame clones alone and lacks a portion of them. Found here are 45,000 to 55,000 clones, roughly nine tenths of them singletons; the top ten hold roughly 15%. The specimen comprised CD8+ T cells from blood (PBMCs), sampled 24 months after the transplant. The source is a human patient who received a combined kidney and bone marrow transplant. These T cells may partly come from the graft donor.

This rearrangement joins TRBV7-6 to TRBJ2-5; no firm D call. The J call may be wrong; the DNA end is better matched by TRBJ2-7. Germline V gene sequence: CDR1 SGHVS, CDR2 FNYEAQ. The CDR3 loop spans 12 amino acids. The CDR3 DNA follows: TGTGCCAGCAGCTTAAAACCCTACGAGCAGTACTTC. Its translation is CASSLKPYEQYF.

The V call is TRBV10-2, the J call TRBJ1-2; D unclear. Germline loops: CDR1 WSHSY, CDR2 SAAADI. V lost 0 bases, J lost 4 bases, and 12 bases lay in between. The CDR3 length is 15 residues. CDR3 sequence reads: CASSESRSPLYGYTF. CDR3 bases: TGCGCCAGCAGTGAGTCGAGGTCACCCCTCTATGGCTACACCTTC.

The rearrangement links TRBV13 to TRBJ2-1, with 9 bases identical to TRBD1. Germline CDR1 is PRHDT and CDR2 is FYEKMQ (reference sequence). Trimming cost V 5 bases and J 5 bases; bases outside gene matches: 7. This CDR3 is built from 15 residues. The DNA of the CDR3 is TGTGCCAGCAGCCCCCAGGGACAGGGCGACAATGAGCAGTTCTTC. Protein: CASSPQGQGDNEQFF.

The rearrangement joins TRBV19 to TRBJ1-1, with a tentative D call TRBD1 (6 bases). Germline V gene sequence: CDR1 LNHDA, CDR2 SQIVND (reference sequence). Trimming took off 3 bases at V and 2 bases at J, with 10 bases between the two ends. CDR3 length equals 14 residues. Here the CDR3 reads CASSMTGANTEAFF. In DNA, the CDR3 is TGTGCCAGTAGTATGACAGGAGCCAACACTGAAGCTTTCTTT. Full variable domain (outside the CDR3, taken from reference TRBV19 and TRBJ1-1): DGGITQSPKYLFRKEGQNVTLSCEQNLNHDAMYWYRQDPGQGLRLIYYSQIVNDFQKGDIAEGYSVSREKKESFPLTVTSAQKNPTAFYLCASSMTGANTEAFFGQGTRLTVV.

The genes are TRBV5-6 and TRBJ2-1, with D tentatively TRBD2 (6 bases). V dropped 6 bases and J dropped 8 bases, with 24 bases sitting between them. The CDR3 loop spans 16 amino acids. The germline gives CDR1 SGHDT, CDR2 YYEEEE. The CDR3 DNA is TGTGCCAGCACCCCTTGGGTCGGGGGTCTTGATGATGAGCAGTTCTTC. Protein product: CASTPWVGGLDDEQFF.

This rearrangement joins TRBV29-1 to TRBJ1-2; D unresolved. From germline, CDR1 is SQVTM and CDR2 ANQGSEA. Deletions cut 0 bases from V and 0 bases from J, with 5 bases between. The length of the CDR3 is 13 residues. The CDR3 DNA sequence: TGCAGCGTTGAAGAGTCCTCTAACTATGGCTACACCTTC. It encodes CSVEESSNYGYTF.

This clone was recorded only once. This chain connects TRBV7-9 to TRBJ2-5, with 7 bases identical to TRBD1. The closer fit of TRBJ2-7 to the DNA end suggests the J call may be wrong. This CDR3 region has 16 residues. From germline, CDR1 is SEHNR and CDR2 FQNEAQ (reference sequence). The CDR3 DNA follows: TGTGCCAGCAGCTTATCCGTCCGGACAGGAGACTACGAGCAGTACTTC. It is translated as CASSLSVRTGDYEQYF.

By sample fraction, this clone is large. V usage is TRBV7-3 and J usage is TRBJ2-3, with TRBD2 matching 12 bases. V dropped 8 bases and J dropped 6; count of bases not matched to a gene: 6. This CDR3 spans 14 amino acids. CDR1 SGHTA and CDR2 FQGTGA come from the germline V gene. The CDR3 DNA reads as TGTGCCAGCGGCCGACTAGCGGGGGCGGATACGCAGTATTTT. This encodes CASGRLAGADTQYF.

V and J are TRBV19 and TRBJ2-7, with 8 bases fitting TRBD1. CDR3 length: 14 amino acids. V lost 3 bases and J lost 2; bases outside the gene matches: 3. Germline lookup yields CDR1 LNHDA and CDR2 SQIVND (reference sequence). CDR3 loop: CASSIGQGAYEQYF. Written as DNA, the CDR3 is TGTGCCAGTAGTATCGGACAGGGAGCCTACGAGCAGTACTTC.

This clone has a single count. The rearrangement joins TRBV7-9 to TRBJ1-1, with 9 bases that match TRBD1. The CDR3 length is 16 residues. Per germline, CDR1 SEHNR and CDR2 FQNEAQ (reference sequence). With 1 base clipped from V and 7 bases from J, the junction kept 10 bases outside the gene matches. CDR3 protein: CASSLGTSGQGYEAFF. CDR3 DNA sequence: TGTGCCAGCAGCTTAGGGACTTCGGGACAGGGTTATGAAGCTTTCTTT.

The genes are TRBV30 and TRBJ1-6; D possibly corresponds to TRBD1 (5 bases). The CDR3 has 18 amino acids. Per germline, CDR1 GTSNPN and CDR2 SVGIG (reference sequence). V dropped 4 bases and J dropped 0 bases, with 19 bases sitting between them. The CDR3 DNA sequence: TGTGCCTGGATCGGCGGGGGAGTAATCGGCTCCTATAATTCACCCCTCCACTTT. It encodes CAWIGGGVIGSYNSPLHF. Based on the CDR3 plus reference TRBV30 and TRBJ1-6, the full variable domain is SQTIHQWPATLVQPVGSPLSLECTVEGTSNPNLYWYRQAAGRGLQLLFYSVGIGQISSEVPQNLSASRPQDRQFILSSKKLLLSDSGFYLCAWIGGGVIGSYNSPLHFGNGTRLTVT.

The rearrangement joins TRBV19 to TRBJ2-7; 9 nucleotides match TRBD1. J gave up 6 bases and V 4 bases, and 7 bases lay outside the gene matches. Germline V gene data show CDR1 as LNHDA and CDR2 as SQIVND (reference sequence). The CDR3 consists of 14 residues. DNA of the CDR3: TGTGCCAGTAGTACCGGGACAGGGTTCCCCGAGCAGTACTTC. Encoded protein: CASSTGTGFPEQYF.

Only a few counts were recorded for this clone. The CDR3 sequence is CASSVESGMTGLEAFF. For the CDR3, the DNA is TGTGCCAGCAGCGTAGAATCGGGGATGACAGGGCTTGAAGCTTTCTTT. The chain carries TRBV9 and TRBJ1-1; TRBD1 aligns across 7 bases. The V gene's germline CDR1 is SGDLS and CDR2 YYNGEE. V lost 0 bases, J lost 7 bases, and 12 bases stayed unmatched. This CDR3 is built from 16 residues.

V and J are TRBV27 and TRBJ2-3; weak D call: TRBD2 (6 bases). CDR1 and CDR2 (germline): MNHEY, SMNVEV (reference sequence). Trimming stripped 3 bases from V and 2 bases from J, with 9 bases between. The CDR3 has 14 residues. Here the CDR3 reads CASSFGTFTDTQYF. For the CDR3, the DNA is TGTGCCAGCAGTTTTGGGACTTTCACAGATACGCAGTATTTT.

J is TRBJ2-5 and V is TRBV15; perhaps TRBD1 as D (6 bases). V shed 1 base and J shed 7 bases, with 13 bases lying between them. This CDR3 has 14 residues. Germline V CDR1 and CDR2: LNHNV, YYDKDF (reference sequence). This chain's CDR3 is CATSRVTGFRTQYF. The CDR3 region has the DNA TGTGCCACCAGCAGAGTCACAGGGTTTCGGACCCAGTACTTC. Full variable domain (missing parts from reference TRBV15 and TRBJ2-5): DAMVIQNPRYQVTQFGKPVTLSCSQTLNHNVMYWYQQKSSQAPKLLFHYYDKDFNNEADTPDNFQSRRPNTSFCFLDIRSPGLGDTAMYLCATSRVTGFRTQYFGPGTRLLVL.

The rearrangement joins TRBV5-6 to TRBJ1-2; TRBD1 matches at 9 bases. V lost 4 bases and J lost 7; bases outside the gene matches: 5. The CDR3 has 13 amino acids. CDR1 SGHDT and CDR2 YYEEEE come from the germline V gene. The CDR3 DNA follows: TGTGCCAGCAGCCCCGGGACAGGGAGTGGCTACACCTTC. This translates into CASSPGTGSGYTF.

This chain joins TRBV7-9 and TRBJ2-5; 10 bases line up with TRBD1. CDR3 length equals 16 residues. Per the germline V gene, CDR1 is SEHNR and CDR2 is FQNEAQ (reference sequence). Germline trimming cut 5 bases from V and 2 bases from J; bases unmatched to any gene: 8. CDR3 coding DNA: TGTGCCAGCAGCCCCCCGGGACAGGGGAGTCAAGAGACCCAGTACTTC. It translates to CASSPPGQGSQETQYF. The whole variable domain, remainder taken from reference TRBV7-9 and TRBJ2-5, is DTGVSQNPRHKITKRGQNVTFRCDPISEHNRLYWYRQTLGQGPEFLTYFQNEAQLEKSRLLSDRFSAERPKGSFSTLEIQRTEQGDSAMYLCASSPPGQGSQETQYFGPGTRLLVL.

The CDR3 spells CASSQGDRGYEQYF. The CDR3 region has the DNA TGCGCCAGCAGCCAAGGGGACAGAGGTTACGAGCAGTACTTC. The chain uses TRBV4-1 and TRBJ2-7; 7 bases map to TRBD1. With 1 base clipped from V and 4 bases from J, the junction kept 4 bases outside the gene matches. The CDR3 has 14 residues. CDR1 and CDR2 from the germline V gene are MGHRA and YSYEKL.

The CDR3 sequence: CASSPGTGVGEKLFF. The CDR3 bases are TGCGCCAGCAGCCCCGGGACAGGGGTCGGTGAAAAACTGTTTTTT. This chain joins TRBV5-1 and TRBJ1-4, with TRBD1 matching 10 bases. The CDR3 is 15 residues long. Trimming cost V 4 bases and J 7 bases; bases outside gene matches: 7. Germline-derived CDR1 and CDR2 are SGHRS and YFSETQ.

The V gene is TRBV4-1, the J gene TRBJ2-3, with TRBD2 matching 8 bases. Per germline, CDR1 MGHRA and CDR2 YSYEKL. This CDR3 has 18 amino acids. Germline trimming cut 3 bases from V and 3 bases from J; bases unmatched to any gene: 14. The CDR3 loop reads CASSHTPISGGRTDTQYF. The DNA for the CDR3 is TGCGCCAGCAGCCATACTCCCATCTCGGGGGGGAGGACAGATACGCAGTATTTT.